This entry lists 23 T cell receptor beta chains sequenced from one sample in a study of OX40 agonist ivuxolimab in advanced cancers. Libraries were prepared by immunoSEQ multiplex PCR; TCRdb keeps only in-frame clonotypes and omits some of them. The sample has under 100,000 clones; about 84% are singletons. The sequencing here drew on CD4+ or CD8+ T cells sorted from blood, taken in a trial of the OX40 agonist ivuxolimab. The receptors here all came from an adult with an advanced solid tumor such as melanoma, head and neck, liver or kidney cancer.

The chain couples TRBV4-2 to TRBJ2-3; 9 nucleotides align to TRBD2. The CDR3 spans 18 residues. The germline CDR1 and CDR2 sequences are LGHNA and YNFKEQ. The junction had 7 bases not matched to a gene; V was cut back by 0 bases and J by 0 bases. The CDR3: CASSQDRSSGASTDTQYF. For the CDR3, the DNA is TGTGCCAGCAGCCAAGATCGGTCTAGCGGGGCTAGCACAGATACGCAGTATTTT.

The rearrangement uses TRBV5-1 and TRBJ1-1; TRBD1 is a possible D gene (5 bases). The V gene lost 7 bases and the J gene lost 5 bases, with 15 bases spanning the gap. This CDR3 has 13 amino acids. Germline V gene lookup returns CDR1 SGHRS and CDR2 YFSETQ. In DNA form, the CDR3 reads TGCGCCAGCGGGGAGACAGTTGGAACTGAAGCTTTCTTT. It codes for CASGETVGTEAFF.

This chain links TRBV27 with TRBJ1-1; 8 bases align to TRBD1. Germline CDR1 MNHEY, CDR2 SMNVEV (reference sequence). The CDR3 covers 17 residues. With V trimmed by 6 bases and J by 6 bases, 18 bases remained unmatched. CDR3 DNA: TGTGCCAGCAGGGGATGGACAGGGATCGGGTTCTTCGCTGAAGCTTTCTTT. Its protein is CASRGWTGIGFFAEAFF.

The sample holds a few counts of this clone. This rearrangement joins TRBV7-9 to TRBJ1-5, with D unclear. The CDR3 is 12 amino acids. V lost 1 base and J 7 bases, leaving 5 bases between the germline ends. Germline-derived CDR1 and CDR2 are SEHNR and FQNEAQ (reference sequence). CDR3 nucleotides: TGTGCCAGCAGCTTAGGGGCGCAGCCCCAGCATTTT. As protein: CASSLGAQPQHF.

CDR3 nucleotides: TGCGCCAGCAGCCTCGTAGGCCCGGGCAATGAGCAGTTCTTC. This translates into CASSLVGPGNEQFF. The genes are TRBV5-1 and TRBJ2-1; D not certain. V lost 4 bases, J lost 6 bases, and 14 bases lay in between. The CDR3 covers 14 residues. The germline CDR1 and CDR2 sequences are SGHRS and YFSETQ.

V usage is TRBV18 and J usage is TRBJ2-7, with 11 bases aligning to TRBD1. CDR1 KGHSH and CDR2 LQKENI come from the germline V gene. This CDR3 has 15 amino acids. V shed 3 bases and J 2 bases; nucleotides not matched to a gene: 3. This CDR3 is CASSPRTGGAYEQYF. Here the CDR3 DNA reads TGTGCCAGCTCACCCCGGACAGGGGGCGCCTACGAGCAGTACTTC.

The chain employs TRBV6-5 and TRBJ2-2; D perhaps matches TRBD1 (6 bases). The CDR3 extends over 15 amino acids. Germline values: CDR1 MNHEY, CDR2 SVGAGI. Trimming pared 2 bases from V and 4 bases from J, leaving 11 bases between. CDR3 in amino acids: CASSYNPGVTGELFF. The CDR3 coding sequence is TGTGCCAGCAGTTACAACCCAGGGGTCACCGGGGAGCTGTTTTTT.

As to this clone: The junction differs from germline at one of its ends, possibly a read error. V is TRBV29-1 and J is TRBJ1-2; 7 nucleotides agree with TRBD1. Germline V gene sequence: CDR1 SQVTM, CDR2 ANQGSEA. The CDR3 consists of 12 residues. The CDR3 loop reads CSFDRDYYGYTF. CDR3 sequence (DNA): TGCAGCTTTGACAGGGATTACTATGGCTACACCTTC.

The chain combines TRBV2 with TRBJ1-3; TRBD1 is a possible D gene (5 bases). Germline V gene data show CDR1 as SNHLY and CDR2 as FYNNEI. The CDR3 contains 14 residues. The germline V and J ends were trimmed by 8 bases and 5 bases, with 16 bases remaining between them. Here the CDR3 reads CASFGRGKRNTIYF. The CDR3 DNA reads as TGTGCCAGCTTTGGGCGGGGCAAAAGAAACACCATATATTTT.

The V call is TRBV6-6, the J call TRBJ1-2; D is perhaps TRBD1 (6 bases). V was shortened by 2 bases and J by 3 bases, with 13 bases between the two germline ends. CDR1 and CDR2 from the germline V gene are MNHNY and SVGAGI (reference sequence). This CDR3 region has 15 residues. DNA for the CDR3: TGTGCCAGCAGTTACGGTACAGGGTCCCACTATGGCTACACCTTC. It is translated as CASSYGTGSHYGYTF.

The chain carries TRBV5-8 and TRBJ2-1, with TRBD1 identical over 12 bases. V lost 4 bases and J lost 1; bases outside the gene matches: 3. The CDR3 is made up of 16 amino acids. Germline V lookup: CDR1 SGHTS, CDR2 YDEGEE. The CDR3 DNA reads as TGTGCCAGCAGCGGGACAGGGGGCTTTTCCTACAATGAGCAGTTCTTC. Its translation: CASSGTGGFSYNEQFF.

The table lists this clone with a count of one. This chain connects TRBV27 to TRBJ2-2; 7 bases line up with TRBD2. The CDR3 is 15 residues long. With V trimmed by 3 bases and J by 2 bases, 3 bases remained unmatched. Germline assignment: CDR1 MNHEY and CDR2 SMNVEV (reference sequence). The CDR3 loop is CASSLERDNTGELFF. The CDR3 DNA reads as TGTGCCAGCAGTTTGGAGCGGGACAACACCGGGGAGCTGTTTTTT.

The chain recombines TRBV19 with TRBJ2-5; perhaps D is TRBD1 or TRBD2 (5 bases each). Judging by the DNA end, TRBJ2-7 fits better; the J call may be wrong. This CDR3 region has 14 residues. The germline V gene has CDR1 LNHDA and CDR2 SQIVND (reference sequence). CDR3 loop: CASSPGRSRGEQYF. In DNA, the CDR3 is TGTGCCAGTAGCCCGGGACGTTCCCGAGGCGAGCAGTACTTC.

CDR3 bases: TGTGCCAGCAGCGTAAAATCAATCACAGATACGCAGTATTTT. It specifies CASSVKSITDTQYF. The chain joins TRBV9 to TRBJ2-3; D remains ambiguous. Trimming took 1 base from V and 2 from J, leaving 8 bases between them. The CDR3 is 14 residues long. Germline V gene data show CDR1 as SGDLS and CDR2 as YYNGEE.

This CDR3 is CAISGSGYNEQFF. Written as DNA, the CDR3 is TGTGCCATCAGTGGTAGCGGATACAATGAGCAGTTCTTC. The chain carries TRBV10-3 and TRBJ2-1, with D maybe TRBD2 (6 bases). The germline CDR1 and CDR2 sequences are ENHRY and SYGVKD. The CDR3 has 13 amino acids. V was pared by 4 bases and J by 4 bases, with 8 bases between.

This clone was recorded a few times. CDR3 nucleotides: TGTGCCAGCAGTTACCCCACTAGCAGCGGTGGCAATGAGCAGTTCTTC. Protein sequence: CASSYPTSSGGNEQFF. The chain joins TRBV6-6 to TRBJ2-1, with D tentatively TRBD2 (6 bases). Trimming removed 2 bases at V and 6 bases at J, with 17 bases between. From germline, CDR1 is MNHNY and CDR2 SVGAGI (reference sequence). CDR3 length: 16 residues.

The table lists this clone with a count of one. The chain links TRBV30 to TRBJ2-2; maybe TRBD1 (6 bases). V was trimmed by 4 bases and J by 4 bases, leaving 13 bases between them. Germline lookup yields CDR1 GTSNPN and CDR2 SVGIG (reference sequence). This CDR3 region has 14 residues. Written as DNA, the CDR3 is TGTGCCTGGAATACGGGACATGCCACCGGGGAGCTGTTTTTT. Encoded protein: CAWNTGHATGELFF. Full variable domain (missing parts from reference TRBV30 and TRBJ2-2): SQTIHQWPATLVQPVGSPLSLECTVEGTSNPNLYWYRQAAGRGLQLLFYSVGIGQISSEVPQNLSASRPQDRQFILSSKKLLLSDSGFYLCAWNTGHATGELFFGEGSRLTVL.

This sequence joins TRBV7-6 and TRBJ1-3, with D possibly matching TRBD1 (5 bases). Trimming took 4 bases from V and 4 from J, leaving 14 bases between them. This CDR3 has 15 residues. Germline CDR1 reads SGHVS; CDR2 reads FNYEAQ. Here the CDR3 DNA reads TGTGCCAGCAGCTCTTGGGGGATAACAGGAAACACCATATATTTT. Its protein is CASSSWGITGNTIYF.

The chain carries TRBV5-1 and TRBJ1-6; maybe TRBD1 (5 bases). The CDR3 extends over 14 amino acids. Trimming removed 0 bases from V and 10 bases from J, with 11 bases in between. CDR1 SGHRS and CDR2 YFSETQ come from the germline V gene. CDR3 in DNA: TGCGCCAGCAGCTTGGGGTGGGGGGACTCACCCCTCCACTTT. As protein: CASSLGWGDSPLHF. Filled out from reference TRBV5-1 and TRBJ1-6, the complete variable domain reads KAGVTQTPRYLIKTRGQQVTLSCSPISGHRSVSWYQQTPGQGLQFLFEYFSETQRNKGNFPGRFSGRQFSNSRSEMNVSTLELGDSALYLCASSLGWGDSPLHFGNGTRLTVT.

Comments on this clone: This sample also contains other DNA sequences that code for the same CDR3. The rearrangement uses TRBV19 and TRBJ2-3; D is unclear. The CDR3 covers 11 residues. Germline V lookup: CDR1 LNHDA, CDR2 SQIVND (reference sequence). The ends were cut back, 2 bases at V and 3 bases at J, with 0 bases in the middle. The CDR3 reads CASSITDTQYF. Written as DNA, the CDR3 is TGTGCCAGTAGTATAACAGATACGCAGTATTTT.

The chain links TRBV11-2 to TRBJ2-7, with 12 positions matching TRBD1. The CDR3 extends over 15 amino acids. Germline lookup yields CDR1 SGHAT and CDR2 FQNNGV. With 2 bases clipped from V and 4 bases from J, the junction kept 3 bases outside the gene matches. The CDR3 loop is CASSLWGQGAYEQYF. In DNA, the CDR3 is TGTGCCAGCAGCTTATGGGGACAGGGGGCTTACGAGCAGTACTTC.

The chain combines TRBV19 with TRBJ1-1; 10 nucleotides match TRBD1. Germline V lookup: CDR1 LNHDA, CDR2 SQIVND (reference sequence). V trimming: 5 bases; J trimming: 1 base; junction bases outside the gene matches: 7. The CDR3 has 16 amino acids. CDR3 amino acids: CASSFRQGARNTEAFF. The DNA for the CDR3 is TGTGCCAGTAGTTTCCGACAGGGGGCGCGGAACACTGAAGCTTTCTTT.

V gene TRBV7-8 combines with J gene TRBJ2-6; 12 nucleotides agree with TRBD2. The CDR3 runs to 19 residues. With 2 bases clipped from V and 0 bases from J, the junction kept 5 bases outside the gene matches. The germline CDR1 and CDR2 sequences are SGHVS and FQNEAQ. The CDR3 DNA is TGTGCCAGCAGCTTACGCCCGACTAGCGGGAGCTCTGGGGCCAACGTCCTGACTTTC. Translating it yields CASSLRPTSGSSGANVLTF. Together with reference TRBV7-8 and TRBJ2-6, the CDR3 gives the full variable domain: GAGVSQSPRYKVAKRGQDVALRCDPISGHVSLFWYQQALGQGPEFLTYFQNEAQLDKSGLPSDRFFAERPEGSVSTLKIQRTQQEDSAVYLCASSLRPTSGSSGANVLTFGAGSRLTVL.